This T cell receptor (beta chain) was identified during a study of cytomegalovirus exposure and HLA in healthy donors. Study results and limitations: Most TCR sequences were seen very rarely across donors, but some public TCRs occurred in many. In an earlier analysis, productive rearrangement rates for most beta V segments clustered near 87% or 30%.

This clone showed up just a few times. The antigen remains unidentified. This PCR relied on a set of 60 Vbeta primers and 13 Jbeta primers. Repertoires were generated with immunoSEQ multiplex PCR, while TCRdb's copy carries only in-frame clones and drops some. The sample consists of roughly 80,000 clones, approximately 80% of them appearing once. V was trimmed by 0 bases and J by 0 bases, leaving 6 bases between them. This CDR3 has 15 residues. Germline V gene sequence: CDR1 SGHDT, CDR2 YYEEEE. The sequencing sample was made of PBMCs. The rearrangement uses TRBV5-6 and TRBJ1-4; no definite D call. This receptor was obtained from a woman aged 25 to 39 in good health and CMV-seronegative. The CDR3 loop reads CASSLDGATNEKLFF. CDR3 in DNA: TGTGCCAGCAGCTTGGACGGAGCAACTAATGAAAAACTGTTTTTT.